This T cell receptor (beta chain) stems from a study of T cell responses to AZD1222 COVID-19 vaccine. Study-level points and caveats: Following two doses of AZD1222, Spike-specific TCR breadth and depth rose. The donors showed a predominance of white British ancestry and of females, with possible underestimation of clonal diversity.

A remark on this clone: Antigen specificity is unknown.

V was pared by 0 bases and J by 4 bases, with 7 bases between. The CDR3 runs 13 residues. Germline V gene sequence: CDR1 LNHDA, CDR2 SQIVND (reference sequence). The protocol was immunoSEQ multiplex PCR, while the TCRdb copy is restricted to in-frame clones and leaves out a portion. The table has some 110,000 clones, about 88% seen once; the top ten hold over 35%. Material: peripheral blood, obtained 28 days after the second AZD1222 dose. This clonotype was sampled from an adult who received the AZD1222 COVID-19 vaccine. The rearrangement uses TRBV19 and TRBJ2-7, with D perhaps matching TRBD2 (5 bases). The CDR3 protein is CASSIDGKYEQYF. CDR3 bases: TGTGCCAGTAGTATAGACGGGAAATACGAGCAGTACTTC.